The rows below give T cell receptor beta chains drawn from one sample of a study of identifying expanded T cells in peripheral blood. Libraries were prepared by immunoSEQ multiplex PCR; TCRdb keeps only in-frame clonotypes and omits some of them. The table shows approximately 75,000 clones, with around 90% occurring only once. Sequencing was carried out using blood. The receptors here all came from a person aged 18-70 years in good health. The CDR3 runs from the conserved cysteine through the conserved F or W. A D gene is named only where the DNA matches it firmly. Size is omitted from some rows. Given values are once, few, many or a class for expanded clones.

d_call cdr3_length clone_size j_call v_call cdr3_nt cdr3_aa
- 9 - TRBJ2-1 TRBV6-4 TGTGCCAGCTACAATGAGCAGTTCTTC CASYNEQFF
TRBD2 14 - TRBJ2-7 TRBV27 TGTGCCAGCAGTGGTAGCGGGAGTTTCCACGAGCAGTACTTC CASSGSGSFHEQYF
TRBD1 15 once TRBJ1-2 TRBV28 TGTGCCAGCTTCGGTATGGACAGGGACAACTATGGCTACACCTTC CASFGMDRDNYGYTF
TRBD1 13 - TRBJ2-7 TRBV18 TGTGCCAGCTCACTAGGACAGGGCTACGAGCAGTACTTC CASSLGQGYEQYF
- 13 - TRBJ1-1 TRBV7-3 TGTGCCAGCAGCTTAGGTACAGGGACTGAAGCTTTCTTT CASSLGTGTEAFF
- 12 few TRBJ1-2 TRBV10-3 TGTGCCACGGAGGAGGGATCGGATGGCTACACCTTC CATEEGSDGYTF
- 13 - TRBJ1-3 TRBV5-6 TGTGCCAGCAGCTTGGGTTCTGGAAACACCATATATTTT CASSLGSGNTIYF
- 13 few TRBJ1-1 TRBV7-9 TGTGCCAGCAGTGTAAACGGGAACACTGAAGCTTTCTTT CASSVNGNTEAFF
- 12 once TRBJ2-1 TRBV11-2 TGTGCCAGCAGCTTAGTCTCGGTGGATTTGTTCTTC CASSLVSVDLFF
- 15 few TRBJ1-2 TRBV7-2 TGTGCCAGCAGCTCTGGGGCAGGGGCCTACTATGGCTACACCTTC CASSSGAGAYYGYTF
TRBD1 12 - TRBJ2-7 TRBV6-5 TGTGCCAGCAGTCCAGACAGGGGCGAGCAGTACTTC CASSPDRGEQYF
- 13 - TRBJ1-1 TRBV29-1 TGCAGCGGCGACCGAGGGGGAAACACTGAAGCTTTCTTT CSGDRGGNTEAFF
- 16 - TRBJ1-2 TRBV18 TGTGCCAGCTCACCAGGAAGGGGCGAAGCTAACTATGGCTACACCTTC CASSPGRGEANYGYTF
TRBD2 18 - TRBJ2-7 TRBV4-1 TGCGCCAGCAGCCGAAGGGTTTTCACTAGCGGGTCGGTAAAGGAGCAGTACTTC CASSRRVFTSGSVKEQYF
TRBD1 13 - TRBJ2-7 TRBV7-2 TGTGCCAGCAGCTCAGGGACAGTCTACGAGCAGTACTTC CASSSGTVYEQYF
TRBD2 16 - TRBJ2-3 TRBV5-4 TGTGCCAGCAGTATGACCGGGACTAGAAGCACAGATACGCAGTATTTT CASSMTGTRSTDTQYF
- 13 - TRBJ2-7 TRBV4-1 TGCGCCAGCAGCCAGGGGGAGGTTGGCGAGCAGTACTTC CASSQGEVGEQYF
- 19 - TRBJ2-4 TRBV10-3 TGTGCCATCAGTGAGTCGTATTTCATGAGGGGTTTAGCCAAAAACATTCAGTACTTC CAISESYFMRGLAKNIQYF
TRBD2 18 - TRBJ2-2 TRBV7-3 TGTGCCAGCAGCTTTATCCCGGGACTAGCGGCTAACACCGGGGAGCTGTTTTTT CASSFIPGLAANTGELFF
TRBD2 16 - TRBJ2-3 TRBV18 TGTGCCAGCTCTCCCGGACTAGCGGGAGTTGGAGATACGCAGTATTTT CASSPGLAGVGDTQYF